Listed here is a single T cell receptor beta chain. Its antigen remains unknown. Central memory, naive, regulatory and stem cell-like memory CD4+ cells were sorted by CD45RO/CCR7/CD25/CD127/CD95/CD27. Sorted populations were all over 98% pure. The data were obtained in a study of beta chain features in type 1 diabetes. The overall study: Researchers looked at about 110 million sorted cells across all samples. Overall study findings and caveats: Whether HLA type influences TCRB rearrangement remained unresolved here. Within each of all four CD4+ subsets, Type 1 diabetes patients had TCRB CDR3s that were moderately but significantly shorter.

TCRB transcripts that were expressed got sequenced, as all of the isolated RNA had been reverse transcribed. Using immunoSEQ multiplex PCR, the repertoire was profiled, and TCRdb retains in-frame clones only, with some absent. Among 680,000 or so clones, roughly 13% were seen once, and the ten largest hold less than 0.025%. Germline V CDR1 and CDR2: SGHVS, FNYEAQ. With 5 bases removed from V and 6 bases from J, the gap between germline ends came to 17 bases. This CDR3 has 14 amino acids. The clonotype was recovered from a man younger than 35 with type 1 diabetes. The material sequenced was naive CD4+ T cells from blood. The chain couples TRBV7-6 to TRBJ2-7; tentatively, D is TRBD2 (7 bases). This CDR3 reads CASSPPGGPLEQYF. Written as DNA, the CDR3 is TGTGCCAGCAGCCCCCCGGGGGGCCCGCTCGAGCAGTACTTC.